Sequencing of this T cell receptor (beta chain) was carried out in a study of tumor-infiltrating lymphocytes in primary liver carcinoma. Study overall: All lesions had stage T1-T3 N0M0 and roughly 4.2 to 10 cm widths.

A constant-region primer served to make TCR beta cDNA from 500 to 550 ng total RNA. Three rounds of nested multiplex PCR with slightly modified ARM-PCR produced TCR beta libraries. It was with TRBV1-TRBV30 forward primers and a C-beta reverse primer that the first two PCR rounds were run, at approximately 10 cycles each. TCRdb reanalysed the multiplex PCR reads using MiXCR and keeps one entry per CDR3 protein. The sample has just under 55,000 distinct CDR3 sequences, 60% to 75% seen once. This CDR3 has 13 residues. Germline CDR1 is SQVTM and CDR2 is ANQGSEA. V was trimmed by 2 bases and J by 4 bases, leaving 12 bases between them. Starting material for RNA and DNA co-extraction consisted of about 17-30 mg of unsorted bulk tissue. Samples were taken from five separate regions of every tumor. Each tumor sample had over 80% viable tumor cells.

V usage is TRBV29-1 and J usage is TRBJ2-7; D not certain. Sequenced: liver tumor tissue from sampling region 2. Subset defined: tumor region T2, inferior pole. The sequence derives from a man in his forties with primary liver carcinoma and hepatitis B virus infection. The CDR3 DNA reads TGCAGCGTTGAATTAGCAGAATCATACGAGCAGTACTTC. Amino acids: CSVELAESYEQYF.